This TCR beta chain was observed in a study of vaccination and CD4 T cells after COVID-19. Study results and caveats: Researchers looked at relatively few convalescent patients and had no early post-infection timepoints.

Treatment meaning: roughly 10-day PBMC culture with coronavirus spike peptide pools or control peptides (ViraFEST assay). TCRs were sequenced by ViraFEST after antigen-specific T cells had been expanded with peptide pools. Germline V gene sequence: CDR1 MNHNS, CDR2 SASEGT. This CDR3 spans 13 amino acids. The V end lost 6 bases, the J end lost 7 bases, and 15 bases lay between the germline ends. Sequenced with the Oncomine TCR Beta short-read assay was DNA taken from cultured CD4+ T cells. One entry per CDR3 protein results from TCRdb running MiXCR on the PCR reads. The sample contains approximately 7,000 distinct CDR3 sequences, roughly 70% of which appear only once. On this clonotype itself: Its antigen is not identified.

The source is a human donor who had recovered from COVID-19. The rearrangement links TRBV6-1 to TRBJ1-1, with TRBD1 as a possible D gene (6 bases). Sequencing was done on a sample of CD4+ T cells from blood, cultured in vitro. The CDR3 loop is CASSTPRGFEAFF. The CDR3, as DNA: TGTGCCAGCAGCACCCCGAGGGGGTTTGAAGCTTTCTTT.